These T cell receptor beta chains were read from a single sample in a study of T cell repertoires in cytomegalovirus infection. Each CDR3 protein is one row after TCRdb ran MiXCR on the reads. The table has roughly 310,000 distinct CDR3 sequences, 25% to 35% seen once. No antigen is known for these receptors. The sample consisted of cultured PBMCs, taken from culture after CMV antigen stimulation. All receptors come from a human donor in good health (CMV status not recorded). Some clones in this sample may be carry-over from other donors' samples. Both conserved end residues are part of each CDR3. A D gene is named only where the DNA matches it firmly. Clone size appears in some rows only: once, few, many, or a class for an expanded clone.

d_call	clone_size	v_call	j_call	cdr3_nt	cdr3_aa
TRBD2	NA	TRBV29-1	TRBJ2-1	TGCAGCGTGCTGACTAGCGGGAATCGGAATGAGCAGTTCTTC	CSVLTSGNRNEQFF
TRBD1	many	TRBV11-2	TRBJ1-3	TGTGCCAGCAGCTTAGGTGCAGGGGGCGCACGAAACACCATATATTTT	CASSLGAGGARNTIYF
TRBD2	few	TRBV4-2	TRBJ2-3	TGTGCCAGCAGCCCGCGAGCGGGGCGTGGAATGAGCACAGATACGCAGTATTTT	CASSPRAGRGMSTDTQYF
TRBD2	many	TRBV7-2	TRBJ2-1	TGTGCCAGCATACTAGCGGGTAACAATGAGCAGTTCTTC	CASILAGNNEQFF
NA	NA	TRBV10-3	TRBJ2-6	TGTGCCATCCGGGACACGGAATACTCTGGGGCCAACGTCCTGACTTTC	CAIRDTEYSGANVLTF
NA	few	TRBV6-1	TRBJ1-4	TGTGCCAGCAGTCTTATTACCGTAGGGGAAAAACTGTTTTTT	CASSLITVGEKLFF
NA	NA	TRBV19	TRBJ1-2	TGTGCCAGTAGTACCGTACCCCTCTATGGCTACACCTTC	CASSTVPLYGYTF
NA	few	TRBV2	TRBJ1-1	TGTGCCAGCAGTGAAGACGGCAGGGAGACCACTGAAGCTTTCTTT	CASSEDGRETTEAFF
NA	few	TRBV4-1	TRBJ1-4	TGCGCCAGCAGCCAGGATGAGGTAGCTGGAGTTGAAAAACTGTTTTTT	CASSQDEVAGVEKLFF
NA	NA	TRBV28	TRBJ1-1	TGTGCCAGCACCGCCGCGGGACGGATGAACACTGAAGCTTTCTTT	CASTAAGRMNTEAFF
NA	NA	TRBV6-5	TRBJ2-2	TGTGCCAGCAGTCCGGGGGTCGGGGAGCTGTTTTTT	CASSPGVGELFF
TRBD1	NA	TRBV12-3/TRBV12-4	TRBJ1-6	TGTGCCAGCAGTTCGGGACAGGGGATATGGTCACCCCTCCACTTT	CASSSGQGIWSPLHF
NA	NA	TRBV5-4	TRBJ2-1	TGTGCCAGCAGCCCTTGGGGCAGCTCCTACAATGAGCAGTTCTTC	CASSPWGSSYNEQFF
NA	many	TRBV6-5	TRBJ1-1	TGTGCCAGCAGTTATACCAGGAACACTGAAGCTTTCTTT	CASSYTRNTEAFF
NA	few	TRBV4-2	TRBJ1-5	TGTGCCAGCACCCGGGATAGGGGACAGCCCCAGCATTTT	CASTRDRGQPQHF
NA	NA	TRBV20-1	TRBJ2-1	TGCAGTGCTAGAGACCCAGGGGAGTGGAATGAGCAGTTCTTC	CSARDPGEWNEQFF
NA	NA	TRBV10-3	TRBJ2-7	TGTGCCATCAGTGAAAGATTTGGGCAGGGGGGCTCCTACGAGCAGTACTTC	CAISERFGQGGSYEQYF
TRBD1	many	TRBV7-9	TRBJ1-6	TGTGCCAGCAGCCGGGGACAGGTCAATTCACCCCTCCACTTT	CASSRGQVNSPLHF
TRBD1	few	TRBV6-8	TRBJ1-1	TGTGCCAGCAGACAGGGGCTACACCCTGAAGCTTTCTTT	CASRQGLHPEAFF
NA	few	TRBV7-9	TRBJ2-4	TGTGCCAGCAGCCGCCGACAGGAACTAGCCAAAAACATTCAGTACTTC	CASSRRQELAKNIQYF
TRBD1	few	TRBV27	TRBJ2-1	TGTGCCAGCAGCTACTATCCCCCAGCCAGGGGGCCATGGAATGAGCAGTTCTTC	CASSYYPPARGPWNEQFF
TRBD2	NA	TRBV7-2	TRBJ2-2	TGTGCCAGCAGCTTAAGTAGCGGGAGTGACACCGGGGAGCTGTTTTTT	CASSLSSGSDTGELFF
TRBD2	many	TRBV7-2	TRBJ2-5	TGTGCCAGCAGCCCTCGGACTAGCGGGATAGAGACCCAGTACTTC	CASSPRTSGIETQYF
TRBD2	few	TRBV2	TRBJ2-1	TGTGCCAGCAGTTCCGGGACTAGGGGTTACTCCAATGAGCAGTTCTTC	CASSSGTRGYSNEQFF
NA	NA	TRBV19	TRBJ1-1	TGTGCCAGTAGTATGATAGGGACCTGGGCCATGAACACTGAAGCTTTCTTT	CASSMIGTWAMNTEAFF
NA	NA	TRBV12-3/TRBV12-4	TRBJ2-1	TGTGCCAGCAGTTCTGACTACCGGGATGAGCAGTTCTTC	CASSSDYRDEQFF
TRBD1	NA	TRBV27	TRBJ1-6	TGTGCCAGCAGTCGGGACAGGGGATTAAATTCACCCCTCCACTTT	CASSRDRGLNSPLHF
NA	NA	TRBV20-1	TRBJ1-4	TGCAGTGCAGGCGGGGGGAGGGTACGACCTAAACTGTTTTTT	CSAGGGRVRPKLFF
NA	few	TRBV7-9	TRBJ1-4	TGTGCCAGCAGCTTCGTGGACCGGGGAGAAAAACTGTTTTTT	CASSFVDRGEKLFF
TRBD1	once	TRBV29-1	TRBJ2-5	TGCAGCGGGACAGGGATGGCGGAGACCCAGTACTTC	CSGTGMAETQYF
TRBD1	few	TRBV7-2	TRBJ1-2	TGTGCCAGCAGCTTTGGGGACAGGCCCAACTATGGCTACACCTTC	CASSFGDRPNYGYTF
NA	NA	TRBV7-9	TRBJ2-1	TGTGCCAGCAGCGACGGGGGCTACAATGAGCAGTTCTTC	CASSDGGYNEQFF
NA	many	TRBV7-2	TRBJ2-3	TGTGCCAGCAGCGTCCAGGGGCCAGATACGCAGTATTTT	CASSVQGPDTQYF
NA	NA	TRBV7-2	TRBJ1-6	TGTGCCAGCAGCTTAGTTACCATCAATTCACCCCTCCACTTT	CASSLVTINSPLHF
NA	NA	TRBV5-1	TRBJ2-1	TGCGCCAGCAGCCTCCAAGTGGGAGGATTGGACAATGAGCAGTTCTTC	CASSLQVGGLDNEQFF
NA	NA	TRBV12-3/TRBV12-4	TRBJ2-7	TGTGCCAGCACAGTCGGGCAGGGTCCCTACGAGCAGTACTTC	CASTVGQGPYEQYF
NA	NA	TRBV12-3/TRBV12-4	TRBJ1-3	TGTGCCAGCATCCTTCGTTTGGCCCCCGTCGTTACCGGAGCTGGAAACACCATATATTTT	CASILRLAPVVTGAGNTIYF
TRBD1	few	TRBV6-6	TRBJ1-1	TGTGCCAGCTGGGGCGACAGGGTAGACACTGAAGCTTTCTTT	CASWGDRVDTEAFF
NA	NA	TRBV7-9	TRBJ2-7	TGTGCCAGCAGCTTAGTAAGGCCCGCGTTCGACGAGCAGTACTTC	CASSLVRPAFDEQYF
NA	NA	TRBV20-1	TRBJ2-7	TGCAGTGCTAGGAACAGGAGATCTTCCTACGAGCAGTACTTC	CSARNRRSSYEQYF
TRBD2	NA	TRBV20-1	TRBJ2-1	TGCAGTGCTAGAGCGTTGGCGGGAGAGGTAGGACTCAATGAGCAGTTCTTC	CSARALAGEVGLNEQFF
NA	NA	TRBV7-3	TRBJ2-1	TGTGCCAGCAGCCCTCGAGGTGGGAGGCGTGAGCAGTTCTTC	CASSPRGGRREQFF
TRBD2	NA	TRBV12-3/TRBV12-4	TRBJ2-2	TGTGCCAGCAGTTTACGGACTAGCGGGACCTTAAACACCGGGGAGCTGTTTTTT	CASSLRTSGTLNTGELFF
NA	NA	TRBV7-4	TRBJ1-2	TGTGCCAGCAGCTTAGGTCAGGGAGGATTGAACGGCTACACCTTC	CASSLGQGGLNGYTF
TRBD1	NA	TRBV19	TRBJ1-5	TGTGCCAGTAGTATAGAGACAGGGGGCGCAGGATCCCAGCATTTT	CASSIETGGAGSQHF
NA	once	TRBV7-3	TRBJ1-5	TGTGCCAGCAGCTTAACGGCCTCGCAGCCCCAGCATTTT	CASSLTASQPQHF
NA	NA	TRBV7-9	TRBJ1-1	TGTGCCAGCAGCTTAACACAGCTGAACACTGAAGCTTTCTTT	CASSLTQLNTEAFF
NA	few	TRBV11-2	TRBJ2-1	TGTGCCAGCAGCTTAGATAGGGCGGGGAGCTCCTACAATGAGCAGTTCTTC	CASSLDRAGSSYNEQFF
TRBD1	few	TRBV12-3/TRBV12-4	TRBJ1-6	TGTGCCAGCAGTCCGACAGGGGGATATTCACCCCTCCACTTT	CASSPTGGYSPLHF
NA	NA	TRBV28	TRBJ1-2	TGTGCCAGCAGGCACTACAGTCTCGACTATGGCTACACCTTC	CASRHYSLDYGYTF
NA	NA	TRBV10-3	TRBJ2-7	TGTGCCATCATGAGGGAGGTCTCCTACGAGCAGTACTTC	CAIMREVSYEQYF
NA	few	TRBV18	TRBJ1-1	TGTGCCACGGGGGAGAACACTGAAGCTTTCTTT	CATGENTEAFF
TRBD1	few	TRBV28	TRBJ1-5	TGTGCCAGCCATTTTGGGGACAGGGGTTATATTGGCAATCAGCCCCAGCATTTT	CASHFGDRGYIGNQPQHF
NA	few	TRBV20-1	TRBJ1-2	TGCAGTGCTAGTTTAATCCGAGAGCTGGGGGGTGGCTACACCTTC	CSASLIRELGGGYTF
TRBD1	few	TRBV10-3	TRBJ2-5	TGTGCCATCAGTGCTCACAGGGGGCAAGAGACCCAGTACTTC	CAISAHRGQETQYF
NA	few	TRBV10-3	TRBJ2-5	TGTGCCATCAGTGGAGGCTCCGCGGAGACCCAGTACTTC	CAISGGSAETQYF
NA	NA	TRBV5-1	TRBJ1-1	TGCGCCAGCAGCGAAGGGTTCGGGGTATACACTGAAGCTTTCTTT	CASSEGFGVYTEAFF
NA	NA	TRBV14	TRBJ1-4	TGTGCCAGCAGCCGTCGACAGACGGCTAGTGAAAAACTGTTTTTT	CASSRRQTASEKLFF
NA	NA	TRBV10-3	TRBJ1-1	TGTGCCATCAGTTCCCACGGGGAGACCACTGAAGCTTTCTTT	CAISSHGETTEAFF